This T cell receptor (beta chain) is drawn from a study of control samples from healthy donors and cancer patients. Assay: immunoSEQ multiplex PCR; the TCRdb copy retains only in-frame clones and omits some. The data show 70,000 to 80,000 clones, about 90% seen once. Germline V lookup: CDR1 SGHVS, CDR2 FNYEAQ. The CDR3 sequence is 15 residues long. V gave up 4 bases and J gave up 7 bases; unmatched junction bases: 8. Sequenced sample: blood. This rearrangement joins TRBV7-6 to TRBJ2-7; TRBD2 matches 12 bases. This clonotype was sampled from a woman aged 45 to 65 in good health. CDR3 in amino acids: CASSYSSGRVGEQYF. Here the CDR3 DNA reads TGTGCCAGCAGCTACTCTAGCGGGAGGGTTGGGGAGCAGTACTTC.